The 8 T cell receptor beta chains given below trace back to one sample, sequenced in a study of cytomegalovirus exposure and HLA in healthy donors. The PCR made use of 60 Vbeta and 13 Jbeta primers. Some clones are missing from TCRdb's copy, which holds only in-frame ones; the method was immunoSEQ multiplex PCR. The sample contains tens of thousands of clones, over 60% of which appear only once. The sequenced material came from PBMCs. All receptors derive from a woman aged 50 to 65 in good health and CMV-seronegative.

The J gene is TRBJ1-1, the V gene TRBV28; 9 bases are a match to TRBD1. Germline lookup yields CDR1 MDHEN and CDR2 SYDVKM. This CDR3 contains 14 residues. J was trimmed by 4 bases and V by 10 bases; bases with no gene match: 10. CDR3 coding DNA: TGTGCCACAAAACAGGGGGCGCGGGCCACTGAAGCTTTCTTT. This codes for CATKQGARATEAFF.

The chain joins TRBV29-1 to TRBJ1-5; no clear D. Trimming shortened V by 4 bases and J by 2 bases, and 18 bases separated the two germline ends. The CDR3 consists of 16 residues. CDR1 and CDR2 (germline): SQVTM, ANQGSEA. The CDR3: CSVAPNIWGGNQPQHF. CDR3 coding DNA: TGCAGCGTTGCCCCAAATATATGGGGAGGCAATCAGCCCCAGCATTTT.

The chain carries TRBV6-5 and TRBJ2-1; TRBD2 matches at 7 bases. CDR3 size: 13 residues. Germline loops: CDR1 MNHEY, CDR2 SVGAGI. V lost 6 bases and J lost 14; bases outside the gene matches: 13. In nucleotides, the CDR3 is TGTGCCAGCAGCCCTCCGGACGGGGGGATGAAGTTCTTC. It translates to CASSPPDGGMKFF.

Comment on this clone: Relative to the germline gene, one junction end is altered; a read error may explain this. The chain has TRBV7-9 and TRBJ2-3; D might be TRBD1 (5 bases). The CDR3 totals 16 residues. Germline assignment: CDR1 SEHNR and CDR2 FQNEAQ (reference sequence). The CDR3 nucleotides are TGTGCCAGCAGCTCCGGCCGCCCAAGGTTGACAGCTACGCAGTATTTT. It encodes CASSSGRPRLTATQYF.

The chain has TRBV30 and TRBJ1-3; 8 bases agree with TRBD1. The CDR3 contains 15 residues. Germline CDR1 is GTSNPN and CDR2 is SVGIG (reference sequence). Losses at the gene ends were 2 bases for V and 2 bases for J; bases not matched to a gene: 5. Here the CDR3 DNA reads TGTGCCTGGAGTTACCAGGGGGCAGCTGGAAACACCATATATTTT. It translates to CAWSYQGAAGNTIYF.

The rearrangement links TRBV11-2 to TRBJ1-5, with D unclear. The germline CDR1 and CDR2 sequences are SGHAT and FQNNGV. The CDR3 is made up of 14 amino acids. Deletions cut 1 base from V and 5 bases from J, with 9 bases between. The CDR3 reads CASSLGWRDQPQHF. The CDR3 DNA follows: TGTGCCAGCAGCTTAGGGTGGCGGGATCAGCCCCAGCATTTT.

The chain couples TRBV2 to TRBJ1-2; the D gene is possibly TRBD1 (5 bases). The germline V gene has CDR1 SNHLY and CDR2 FYNNEI. The CDR3 length is 12 residues. V lost 7 bases, J lost 8 bases, and 14 bases lay in between. Written as DNA, the CDR3 is TGTGCCAGCACCGGGGGACGGGAAGGCTACACCTTC. Protein: CASTGGREGYTF.

The gene calls are TRBV7-9 and TRBJ2-7; TRBD1 is a possible D gene (5 bases). Germline V gives CDR1 SEHNR, CDR2 FQNEAQ (reference sequence). The V gene lost 3 bases and the J gene lost 5 bases, with 11 bases spanning the gap. The CDR3 is 13 amino acids. The CDR3 loop reads CASSLAGSNEQYF. The CDR3 DNA reads as TGTGCCAGCAGCTTGGCAGGGTCAAACGAGCAGTACTTC.